What follows are 12 T cell receptor beta chains derived from one specimen sequenced in a study of CD8+ T cells in alopecia areata. cDNA reverse transcribed from extracted RNA served as the sequencing template. The assay was immunoSEQ multiplex PCR, and TCRdb's table has in-frame clones only and misses some. The sample comprises 200,000 or so clones, over 45% of which are singletons, and about 5% rests with the top ten. Treatment indicated: oral pan-JAK inhibitor, 5-10 mg twice daily. Sequencing used CD4+ T cells sorted from blood, obtained at week 24, from a patient treated with tofacitinib. The receptors derive from a human donor with alopecia areata.

This rearrangement joins TRBV5-4 to TRBJ2-5, with D perhaps TRBD1 or TRBD2 (5 bases each). V lost 4 bases, J lost 4 bases, and 32 bases lay in between. This CDR3 contains 20 residues. Germline V lookup: CDR1 SGHNT, CDR2 YYREEE (reference sequence). The CDR3 region has the DNA TGTGCCAGCAGCCCACTGAAGGGACGGATAAGCCTCCCGCGAGGAGAGACCCAGTACTTC. This gives the protein CASSPLKGRISLPRGETQYF.

The chain recombines TRBV20-1 with TRBJ2-1; no definite D call. The CDR3 consists of 10 residues. Looked up from germline, CDR1 is DFQATT and CDR2 is SNEGSKA (reference sequence). Trimming removed 6 bases at V and 4 bases at J, with 4 bases between. The CDR3 spells CSALYNEQFF. For the CDR3, the DNA is TGCAGTGCACTGTACAATGAGCAGTTCTTC.

The chain uses TRBV18 and TRBJ2-1; TRBD1 aligns across 10 bases. The CDR3 has 16 amino acids. Germline V gene data show CDR1 as KGHSH and CDR2 as LQKENI. Trimming took 3 bases from V and 2 from J; bases not matched to a gene: 4. The CDR3 is CASSPGQGNTYNEQFF. In DNA, the CDR3 is TGTGCCAGCTCACCGGGACAGGGGAACACCTACAATGAGCAGTTCTTC.

The V and J genes are TRBV19 and TRBJ1-6; D is perhaps TRBD1 (5 bases). This CDR3 region has 14 residues. CDR1 and CDR2 (germline): LNHDA, SQIVND (reference sequence). V was trimmed by 2 bases and J by 6 bases, leaving 8 bases between them. The CDR3 protein is CASSIRGPNSPLHF. DNA of the CDR3: TGTGCCAGTAGTATAAGGGGCCCTAATTCACCCCTCCACTTT.

This chain joins TRBV7-2 and TRBJ1-3; 10 bases map to TRBD1. The length of the CDR3 is 15 residues. V lost 4 bases to trimming and J lost 2 bases; unmatched junction nucleotides: 2. CDR1 is SGHTA, CDR2 FQGNSA, per germline. CDR3 nucleotides: TGTGCCAGCAGCTCGGGACAGGGGACTGGAAACACCATATATTTT. Its translation is CASSSGQGTGNTIYF.

The chain has TRBV7-2 and TRBJ2-3, with D uncertain. The CDR3 sequence is 13 residues long. Germline CDR1 reads SGHTA; CDR2 reads FQGNSA. V was trimmed by 1 base and J by 4 bases, leaving 6 bases between them. CDR3 residues: CASSLEPADTQYF. The DNA for the CDR3 is TGTGCCAGCAGCTTAGAGCCAGCAGATACGCAGTATTTT.

This rearrangement joins TRBV10-3 to TRBJ2-1; the match to TRBD2 covers 12 bases. Germline-derived CDR1 and CDR2 are ENHRY and SYGVKD. There are 14 residues in the CDR3. V was clipped by 7 bases and J by 8 bases; unmatched bases: 6. The CDR3 nucleotides are TGTGCCATCAAGGCTAGCGGGAGGGGGGATGAGCAGTTCTTC. Translation: CAIKASGRGDEQFF.

This chain links TRBV2 with TRBJ2-5; D unclear. V lost 1 base and J lost 5, with 5 bases in between. The CDR3 extends over 12 amino acids. The germline V gene has CDR1 SNHLY and CDR2 FYNNEI. CDR3 amino acids: CASSEEGETQYF. The CDR3 bases are TGTGCCAGCAGTGAAGAAGGGGAGACCCAGTACTTC.

In nucleotides, the CDR3 is TGTGCCAGCAGCGCCCCAAGGGATGAGCAGTTCTTC. Protein sequence: CASSAPRDEQFF. The chain carries TRBV7-9 and TRBJ2-1; no clear D gene. This CDR3 comprises 12 residues. Germline assignment: CDR1 SEHNR and CDR2 FQNEAQ (reference sequence). Trimming removed 5 bases at V and 8 bases at J, with 10 bases between.

V and J are TRBV27 and TRBJ1-2; 8 positions agree with TRBD1. Per germline, CDR1 MNHEY and CDR2 SMNVEV (reference sequence). V lost 7 bases and J lost 8; bases outside the gene matches: 9. The CDR3 runs to 13 residues. CDR3: CASTLGQGQGYTF. The CDR3 nucleotides are TGTGCCAGCACCCTCGGACAGGGACAAGGCTACACCTTC.

This chain links TRBV29-1 with TRBJ1-3; D is unclear. The V end was cut by 4 bases, the J end by 4 bases, with 11 bases between. The germline V gene has CDR1 SQVTM and CDR2 ANQGSEA. The CDR3 loop spans 13 amino acids. In DNA form, the CDR3 reads TGCAGCGTTGGTGAGATGGCCGGAAACACCATATATTTT. Its translation is CSVGEMAGNTIYF.

The V and J genes are TRBV7-2 and TRBJ2-3, with D perhaps TRBD1 (6 bases). Germline assignment: CDR1 SGHTA and CDR2 FQGNSA. CDR3 size: 14 residues. V was pared by 4 bases and J by 2 bases, with 10 bases between. CDR3 sequence: CASSWGPFTDTQYF. In DNA, the CDR3 is TGTGCCAGCAGCTGGGGGCCCTTCACAGATACGCAGTATTTT.